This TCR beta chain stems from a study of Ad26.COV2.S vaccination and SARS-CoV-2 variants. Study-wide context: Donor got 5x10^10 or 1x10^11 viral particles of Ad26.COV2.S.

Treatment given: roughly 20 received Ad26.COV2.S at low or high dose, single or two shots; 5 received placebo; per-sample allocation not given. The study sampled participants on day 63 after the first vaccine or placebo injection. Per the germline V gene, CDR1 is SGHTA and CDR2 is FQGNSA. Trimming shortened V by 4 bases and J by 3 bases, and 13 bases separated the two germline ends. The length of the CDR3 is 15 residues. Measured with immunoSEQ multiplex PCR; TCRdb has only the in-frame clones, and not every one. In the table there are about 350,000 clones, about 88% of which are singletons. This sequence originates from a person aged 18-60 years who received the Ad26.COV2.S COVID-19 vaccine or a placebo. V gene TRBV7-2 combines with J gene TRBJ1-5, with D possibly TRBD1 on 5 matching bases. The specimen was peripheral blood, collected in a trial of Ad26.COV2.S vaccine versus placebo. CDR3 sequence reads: CASSSRTGLNQPQHF. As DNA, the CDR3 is TGTGCCAGCAGCTCAAGGACGGGGCTCAATCAGCCCCAGCATTTT.